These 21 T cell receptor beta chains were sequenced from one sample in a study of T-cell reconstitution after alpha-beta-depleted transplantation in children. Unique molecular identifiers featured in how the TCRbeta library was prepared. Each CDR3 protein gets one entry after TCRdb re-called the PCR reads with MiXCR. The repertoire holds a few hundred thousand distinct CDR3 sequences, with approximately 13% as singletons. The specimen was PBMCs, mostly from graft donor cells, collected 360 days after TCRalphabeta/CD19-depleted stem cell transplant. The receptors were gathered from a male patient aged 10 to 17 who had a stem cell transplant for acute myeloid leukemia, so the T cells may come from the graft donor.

DNA for the CDR3: TGCGCCAGCAGCCCAGGAAAGGGCTCATGGAACGAGCAGTACTTC. Amino acid sequence: CASSPGKGSWNEQYF. The V gene is TRBV4-3, the J gene TRBJ2-7, with D hard to call. The germline gives CDR1 LGHNA, CDR2 YSLEER. This CDR3 is 15 amino acids long. Trimming cost V 4 bases and J 5 bases, with 18 bases left between them.

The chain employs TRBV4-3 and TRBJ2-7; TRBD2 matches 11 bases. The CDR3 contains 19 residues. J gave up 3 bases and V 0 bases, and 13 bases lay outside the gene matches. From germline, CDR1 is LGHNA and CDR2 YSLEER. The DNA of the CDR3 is TGCGCCAGCAGCCAAGAATATGCGACTAGCGGGATCATCCACTACGAGCAGTACTTC. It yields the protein CASSQEYATSGIIHYEQYF.

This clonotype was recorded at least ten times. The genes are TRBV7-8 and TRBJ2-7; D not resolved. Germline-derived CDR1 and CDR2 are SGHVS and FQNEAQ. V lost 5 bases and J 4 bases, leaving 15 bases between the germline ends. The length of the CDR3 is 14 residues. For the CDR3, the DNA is TGTGCCAGCAGCCCCGTAGGGCCCCTTTACGAGCAGTACTTC. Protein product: CASSPVGPLYEQYF.

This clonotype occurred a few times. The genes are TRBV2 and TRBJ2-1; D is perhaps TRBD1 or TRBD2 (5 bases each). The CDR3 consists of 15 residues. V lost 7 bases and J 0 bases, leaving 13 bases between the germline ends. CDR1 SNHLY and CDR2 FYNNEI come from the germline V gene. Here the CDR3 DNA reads TGTGCCAGCACCAACCGGGACCTCTCCTACAATGAGCAGTTCTTC. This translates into CASTNRDLSYNEQFF.

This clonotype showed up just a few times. The CDR3 nucleotides are TGTGCCAGCAAATACTCCAGGGTCTCTGGGGCCAACGTCCTGACTTTC. Encoded protein: CASKYSRVSGANVLTF. The genes are TRBV27 and TRBJ2-6, with TRBD1 as a possible D gene (5 bases). V lost 7 bases and J lost 0, with 13 bases in between. In germline, CDR1 is MNHEY, CDR2 SMNVEV (reference sequence). This CDR3 spans 16 amino acids.

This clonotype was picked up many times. The CDR3 protein is CSFRTGTYNEQFF. DNA for the CDR3: TGCAGCTTCAGGACAGGGACCTACAATGAGCAGTTCTTC. The chain links TRBV29-1 to TRBJ2-1; TRBD1 matches at 8 bases. With V trimmed by 8 bases and J by 2 bases, 5 bases remained unmatched. The CDR3 loop spans 13 amino acids. CDR1 SQVTM and CDR2 ANQGSEA come from the germline V gene.

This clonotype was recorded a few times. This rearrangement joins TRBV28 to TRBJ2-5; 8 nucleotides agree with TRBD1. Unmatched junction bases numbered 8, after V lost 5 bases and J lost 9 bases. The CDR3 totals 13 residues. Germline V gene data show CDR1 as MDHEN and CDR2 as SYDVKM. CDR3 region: CASSPGGLLAQYF. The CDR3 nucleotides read TGTGCCAGCAGTCCAGGGGGCCTCCTCGCCCAGTACTTC.

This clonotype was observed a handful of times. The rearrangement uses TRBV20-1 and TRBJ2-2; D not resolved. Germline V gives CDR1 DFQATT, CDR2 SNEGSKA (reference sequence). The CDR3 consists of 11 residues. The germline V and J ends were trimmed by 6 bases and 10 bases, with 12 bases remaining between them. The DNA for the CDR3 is TGCAGTGCCGCCAAGTTCGTGGAGCTGTTTTTT. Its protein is CSAAKFVELFF.

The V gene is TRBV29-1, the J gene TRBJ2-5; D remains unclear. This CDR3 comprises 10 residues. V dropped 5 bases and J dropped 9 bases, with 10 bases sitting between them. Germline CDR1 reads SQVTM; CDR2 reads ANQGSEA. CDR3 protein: CSVMIRSQYF. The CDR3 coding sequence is TGCAGCGTTATGATCCGGTCCCAGTACTTC.

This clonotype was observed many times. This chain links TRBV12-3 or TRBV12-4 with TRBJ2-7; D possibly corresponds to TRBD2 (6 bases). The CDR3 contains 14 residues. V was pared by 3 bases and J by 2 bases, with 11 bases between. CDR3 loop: CASSFVAAAYEQYF. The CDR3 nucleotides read TGTGCCAGCAGTTTCGTAGCGGCGGCCTACGAGCAGTACTTC.

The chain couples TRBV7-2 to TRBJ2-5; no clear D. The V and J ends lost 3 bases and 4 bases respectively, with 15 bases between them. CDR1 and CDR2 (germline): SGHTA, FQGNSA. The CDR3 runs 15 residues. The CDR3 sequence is CASSFFALRIETQYF. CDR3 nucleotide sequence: TGTGCCAGCAGCTTTTTCGCACTCAGGATAGAGACCCAGTACTTC.

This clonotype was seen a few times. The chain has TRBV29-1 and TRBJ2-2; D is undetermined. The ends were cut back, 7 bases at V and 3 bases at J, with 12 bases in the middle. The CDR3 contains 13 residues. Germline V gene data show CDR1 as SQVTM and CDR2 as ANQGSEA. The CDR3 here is CSALKDDTGELFF. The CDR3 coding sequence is TGCAGCGCCTTGAAAGACGACACCGGGGAGCTGTTTTTT.

CDR3 DNA: TGTGCCAGCAGTTCCCCTAGCGGGAGGGCCGGAGATACGCAGTATTTT. This codes for CASSSPSGRAGDTQYF. This sequence joins TRBV28 and TRBJ2-3; 12 bases align to TRBD2. Germline V gene data show CDR1 as MDHEN and CDR2 as SYDVKM. This CDR3 spans 16 amino acids. Losses at the gene ends were 4 bases for V and 5 bases for J; bases not matched to a gene: 7.

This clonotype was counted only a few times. Written as DNA, the CDR3 is TGTGCCAGCAGCCAAGATCTAACTAGCGGGGGCACAGATACGCAGTATTTT. Translating it yields CASSQDLTSGGTDTQYF. The chain carries TRBV4-2 and TRBJ2-3, with 10 positions matching TRBD2. Per germline, CDR1 LGHNA and CDR2 YNFKEQ. The CDR3 extends over 17 amino acids. V lost 0 bases to trimming and J lost 1 base; unmatched junction nucleotides: 4.

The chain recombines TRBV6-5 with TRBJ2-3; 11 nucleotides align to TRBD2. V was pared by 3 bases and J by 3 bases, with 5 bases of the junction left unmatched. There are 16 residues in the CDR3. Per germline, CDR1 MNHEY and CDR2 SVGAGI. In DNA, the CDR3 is TGTGCCAGCAGTTATCCCGGGACTAGCGGTACAGATACGCAGTATTTT. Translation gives CASSYPGTSGTDTQYF.

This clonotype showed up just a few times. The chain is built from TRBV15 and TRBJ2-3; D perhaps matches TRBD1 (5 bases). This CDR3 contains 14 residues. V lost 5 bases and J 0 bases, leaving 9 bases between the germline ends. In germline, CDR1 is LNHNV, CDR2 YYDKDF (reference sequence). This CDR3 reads CATSPGSSTDTQYF. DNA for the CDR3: TGTGCCACCAGCCCAGGGTCAAGCACAGATACGCAGTATTTT.

CDR3: CASSPSHREVTDTQYF. CDR3 DNA sequence: TGTGCCAGCAGCCCTAGTCACAGGGAGGTCACAGATACGCAGTATTTT. This chain connects TRBV4-2 to TRBJ2-3, with D perhaps given as TRBD1 or TRBD2 (6 bases each). The germline V gene has CDR1 LGHNA and CDR2 YNFKEQ. V lost 4 bases to trimming and J lost 2 bases, with 16 bases between them. The CDR3 sequence is 16 residues long.

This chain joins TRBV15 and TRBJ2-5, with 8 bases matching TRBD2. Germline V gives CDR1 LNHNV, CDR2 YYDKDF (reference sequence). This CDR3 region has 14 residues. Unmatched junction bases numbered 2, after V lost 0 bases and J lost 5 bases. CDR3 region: CATSRESSGETQYF. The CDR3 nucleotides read TGTGCCACCAGCAGAGAATCTAGCGGGGAGACCCAGTACTTC.

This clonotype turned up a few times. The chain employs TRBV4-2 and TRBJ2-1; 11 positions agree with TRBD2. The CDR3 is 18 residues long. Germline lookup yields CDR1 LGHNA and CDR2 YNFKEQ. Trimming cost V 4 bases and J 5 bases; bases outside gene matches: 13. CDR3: CASSRGALLAGDHNEQFF. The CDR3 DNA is TGTGCCAGCAGCCGAGGGGCCCTACTAGCGGGAGACCACAATGAGCAGTTCTTC.

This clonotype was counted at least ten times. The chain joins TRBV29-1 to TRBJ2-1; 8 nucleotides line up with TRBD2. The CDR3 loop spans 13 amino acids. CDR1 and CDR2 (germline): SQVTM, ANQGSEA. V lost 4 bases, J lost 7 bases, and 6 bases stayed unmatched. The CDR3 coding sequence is TGCAGCGTTGTGTGGGGACTAGGGAATGAGCAGTTCTTC. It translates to CSVVWGLGNEQFF.

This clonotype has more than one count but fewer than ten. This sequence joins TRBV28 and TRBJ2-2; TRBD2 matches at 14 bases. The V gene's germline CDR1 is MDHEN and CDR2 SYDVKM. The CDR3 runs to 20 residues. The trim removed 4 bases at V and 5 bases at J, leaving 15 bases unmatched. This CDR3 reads CASSSPGLAGEHGWTGELFF. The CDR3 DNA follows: TGTGCCAGCAGTTCCCCGGGACTAGCGGGAGAGCACGGCTGGACCGGGGAGCTGTTTTTT.